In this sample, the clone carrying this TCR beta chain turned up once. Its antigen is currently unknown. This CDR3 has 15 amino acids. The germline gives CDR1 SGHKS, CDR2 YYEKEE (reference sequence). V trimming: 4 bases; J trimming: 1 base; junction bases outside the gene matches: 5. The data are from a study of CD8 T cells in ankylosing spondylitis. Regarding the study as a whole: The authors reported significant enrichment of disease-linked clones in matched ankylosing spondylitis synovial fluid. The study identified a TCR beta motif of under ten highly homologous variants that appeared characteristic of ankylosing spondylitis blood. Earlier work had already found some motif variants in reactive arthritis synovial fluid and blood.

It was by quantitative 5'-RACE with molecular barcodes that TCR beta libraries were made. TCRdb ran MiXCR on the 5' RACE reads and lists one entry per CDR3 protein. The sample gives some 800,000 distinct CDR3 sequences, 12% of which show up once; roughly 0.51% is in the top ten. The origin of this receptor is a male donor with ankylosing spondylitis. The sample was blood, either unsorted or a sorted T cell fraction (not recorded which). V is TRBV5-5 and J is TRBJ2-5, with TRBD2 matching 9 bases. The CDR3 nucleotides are TGTGCCAGCAGCAGGCGGGGGGGTCCCCAAGAGACCCAGTACTTC. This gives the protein CASSRRGGPQETQYF. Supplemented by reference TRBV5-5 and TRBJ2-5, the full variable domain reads DAGVTQSPTHLIKTRGQQVTLRCSPISGHKSVSWYQQVLGQGPQFIFQYYEKEERGRGNFPDRFSARQFPNYSSELNVNALLLGDSALYLCASSRRGGPQETQYFGPGTRLLVL.